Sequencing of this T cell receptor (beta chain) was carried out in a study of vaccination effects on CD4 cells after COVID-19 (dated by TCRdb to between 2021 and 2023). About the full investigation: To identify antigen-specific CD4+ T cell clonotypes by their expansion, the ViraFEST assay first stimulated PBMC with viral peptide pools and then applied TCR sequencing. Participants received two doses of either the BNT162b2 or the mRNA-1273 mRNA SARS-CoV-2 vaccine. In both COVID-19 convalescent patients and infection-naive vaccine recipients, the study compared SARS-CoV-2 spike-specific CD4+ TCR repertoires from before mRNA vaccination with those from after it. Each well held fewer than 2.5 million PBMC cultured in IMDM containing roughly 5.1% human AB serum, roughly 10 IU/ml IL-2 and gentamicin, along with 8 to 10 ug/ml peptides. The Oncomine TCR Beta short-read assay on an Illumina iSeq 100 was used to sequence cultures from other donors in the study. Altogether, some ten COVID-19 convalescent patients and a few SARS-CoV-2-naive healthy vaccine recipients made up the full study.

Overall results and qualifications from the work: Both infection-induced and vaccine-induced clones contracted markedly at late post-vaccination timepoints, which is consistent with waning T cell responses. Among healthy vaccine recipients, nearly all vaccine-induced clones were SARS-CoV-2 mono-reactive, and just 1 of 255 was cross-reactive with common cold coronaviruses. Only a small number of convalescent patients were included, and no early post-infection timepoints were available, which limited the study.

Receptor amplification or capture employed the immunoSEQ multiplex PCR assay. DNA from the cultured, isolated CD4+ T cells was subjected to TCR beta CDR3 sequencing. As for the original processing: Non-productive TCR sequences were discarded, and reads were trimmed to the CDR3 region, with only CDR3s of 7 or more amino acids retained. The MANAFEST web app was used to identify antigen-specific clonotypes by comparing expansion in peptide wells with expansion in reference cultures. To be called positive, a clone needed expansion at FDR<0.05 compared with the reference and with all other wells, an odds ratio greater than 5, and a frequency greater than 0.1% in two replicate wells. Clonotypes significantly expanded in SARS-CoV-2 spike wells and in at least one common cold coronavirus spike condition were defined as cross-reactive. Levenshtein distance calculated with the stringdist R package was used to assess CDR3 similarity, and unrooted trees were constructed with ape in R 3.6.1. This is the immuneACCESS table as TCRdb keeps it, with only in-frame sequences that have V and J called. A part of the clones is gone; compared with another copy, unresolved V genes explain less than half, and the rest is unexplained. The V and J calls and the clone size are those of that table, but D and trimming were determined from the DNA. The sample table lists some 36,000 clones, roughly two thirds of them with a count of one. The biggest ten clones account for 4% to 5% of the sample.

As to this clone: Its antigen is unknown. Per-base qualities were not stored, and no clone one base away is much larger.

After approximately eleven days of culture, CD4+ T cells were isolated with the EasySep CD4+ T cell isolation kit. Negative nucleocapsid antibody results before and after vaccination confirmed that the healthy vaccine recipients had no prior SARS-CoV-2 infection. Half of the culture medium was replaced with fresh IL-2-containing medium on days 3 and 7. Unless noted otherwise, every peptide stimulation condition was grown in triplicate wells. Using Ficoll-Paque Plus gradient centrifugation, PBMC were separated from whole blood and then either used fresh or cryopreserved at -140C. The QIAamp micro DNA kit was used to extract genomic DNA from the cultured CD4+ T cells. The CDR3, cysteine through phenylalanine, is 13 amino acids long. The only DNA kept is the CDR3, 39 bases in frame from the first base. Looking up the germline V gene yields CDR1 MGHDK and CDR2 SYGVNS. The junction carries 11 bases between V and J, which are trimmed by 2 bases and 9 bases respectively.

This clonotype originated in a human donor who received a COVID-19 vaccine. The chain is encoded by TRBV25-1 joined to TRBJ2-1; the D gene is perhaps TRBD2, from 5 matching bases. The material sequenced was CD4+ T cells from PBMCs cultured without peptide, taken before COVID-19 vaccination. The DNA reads TGTGCCAGCAGTGAACCAGGTCGGGGTGAGCAGTTCTTC. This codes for CASSEPGRGEQFF.